Below, 22 T cell receptor beta chains from the same sample are listed, as sequenced in a study of T cell responses to AZD1222 COVID-19 vaccine. Profiled with immunoSEQ multiplex PCR; TCRdb holds only in-frame clones, not every one. The sample records about 180,000 clones, just over 90% being singletons. Sample: peripheral blood, taken on day 0 of AZD1222 vaccination. These receptors came from an adult in good health.

The rearrangement uses TRBV4-2 and TRBJ1-4; D is unresolved. Per the germline V gene, CDR1 is LGHNA and CDR2 is YNFKEQ. The CDR3 has 17 amino acids. V gave up 0 bases and J gave up 1 base, with 12 bases separating them. CDR3 sequence reads: CASSQEARGQTNEKLFF. DNA of the CDR3: TGTGCCAGCAGCCAAGAAGCCCGAGGCCAAACTAATGAAAAACTGTTTTTT.

The J gene is TRBJ2-7, the V gene TRBV7-9; no clear D. V was trimmed by 5 bases and J by 0 bases, leaving 11 bases between them. Germline CDR1 and CDR2: SEHNR and FQNEAQ (reference sequence). This CDR3 has 14 amino acids. CDR3 residues: CASSPPAHSYEQYF. CDR3 coding DNA: TGTGCCAGCAGCCCACCGGCCCACTCCTACGAGCAGTACTTC.

The rearrangement links TRBV19 to TRBJ1-6; no definite D call. This CDR3 has 14 residues. With 6 bases removed from V and 3 bases from J, the gap between germline ends came to 9 bases. Germline V gene data show CDR1 as LNHDA and CDR2 as SQIVND (reference sequence). Here the CDR3 reads CASSLRVYNSPLHF. As DNA, the CDR3 is TGTGCCAGTAGCCTGCGTGTCTATAATTCACCCCTCCACTTT.

V is TRBV5-1 and J is TRBJ2-7; 7 bases are a match to TRBD1. This CDR3 has 13 amino acids. Germline trimming cut 2 bases from V and 6 bases from J; bases unmatched to any gene: 5. Germline lookup yields CDR1 SGHRS and CDR2 YFSETQ. The CDR3: CASSFRTGSEQYF. The CDR3 bases are TGCGCCAGCAGCTTCCGGACAGGCTCCGAGCAGTACTTC.

This chain links TRBV19 with TRBJ2-7, with 10 bases matching TRBD2. The germline gives CDR1 LNHDA, CDR2 SQIVND (reference sequence). The V segment lost 3 bases and the J segment 6 bases; nucleotides outside the gene matches: 11. There are 16 residues in the CDR3. CDR3 coding DNA: TGTGCCAGTAGTATCCCCTCTAGCGGGAGTGCCCCCGAGCAGTACTTC. It specifies CASSIPSSGSAPEQYF.

The V call is TRBV7-8, the J call TRBJ1-4, with 11 bases matching TRBD1. The CDR3 is made up of 18 amino acids. J was trimmed by 13 bases and V by 5 bases; bases with no gene match: 21. Germline V lookup: CDR1 SGHVS, CDR2 FQNEAQ. The CDR3 nucleotides are TGTGCCAGCAGCCTACACCTCCCCCCAGGGACAGGGGGATGGGGACTGTTTTTT. Its protein product is CASSLHLPPGTGGWGLFF.

V gene TRBV6-1 combines with J gene TRBJ2-7; D gene uncertain. Germline loops: CDR1 MNHNS, CDR2 SASEGT. The V gene lost 1 base and the J gene lost 2 bases, with 6 bases spanning the gap. This CDR3 is 13 amino acids long. CDR3: CASSEGVPYEQYF. The DNA for the CDR3 is TGTGCCAGCAGTGAAGGGGTTCCCTACGAGCAGTACTTC.

The genes are TRBV4-1 and TRBJ2-6; D gene ambiguous. The CDR3 is made up of 16 amino acids. Germline V gene data show CDR1 as MGHRA and CDR2 as YSYEKL. The V gene lost 1 base and the J gene lost 2 bases, with 9 bases spanning the gap. The CDR3 sequence: CASSQATEPGANVLTF. The DNA of the CDR3 is TGCGCCAGCAGCCAAGCTACAGAGCCTGGGGCCAACGTCCTGACTTTC.

The chain employs TRBV29-1 and TRBJ2-5, with 11 bases lining up with TRBD2. The CDR3 length is 13 residues. Unmatched junction bases numbered 6, after V lost 7 bases and J lost 5 bases. The V gene's germline CDR1 is SQVTM and CDR2 ANQGSEA. The CDR3 protein is CSGSGTSGETQYF. CDR3 sequence (DNA): TGCAGCGGATCCGGGACTAGCGGTGAGACCCAGTACTTC.

V gene TRBV2 combines with J gene TRBJ2-7, with 10 bases matching TRBD1. The length of the CDR3 is 14 residues. Trimming took 5 bases from V and 1 from J; bases not matched to a gene: 2. CDR1 and CDR2 from the germline V gene are SNHLY and FYNNEI. The CDR3 region is CASSPGQGSYEQYF. The CDR3 nucleotides read TGTGCCAGCAGTCCGGGACAGGGGTCCTACGAGCAGTACTTC. The complete variable domain, with remaining parts taken from reference TRBV2 and TRBJ2-7, reads EPEVTQTPSHQVTQMGQEVILRCVPISNHLYFYWYRQILGQKVEFLVSFYNNEISEKSEIFDDQFSVERPDGSNFTLKIRSTKLEDSAMYFCASSPGQGSYEQYFGPGTRLTVT.

The rearrangement uses TRBV18 and TRBJ2-5; D is unclear. V lost 0 bases and J 5 bases, leaving 16 bases between the germline ends. Per germline, CDR1 KGHSH and CDR2 LQKENI. The CDR3 extends over 16 amino acids. The CDR3 sequence: CASSPPPVGPRETQYF. The DNA of the CDR3 is TGTGCCAGCTCACCACCTCCGGTTGGTCCTAGGGAGACCCAGTACTTC.

The chain uses TRBV2 and TRBJ2-1; D gene unclear. Deletions cut 7 bases from V and 7 bases from J, with 20 bases between. CDR3 length equals 15 residues. Germline V CDR1 and CDR2: SNHLY, FYNNEI. In DNA form, the CDR3 reads TGTGCCAGCACCCAATTAAGGCCGAATGGGAATGAGCAGTTCTTC. Its translation: CASTQLRPNGNEQFF.

V is TRBV7-2 and J is TRBJ2-2, with 7 bases identical to TRBD2. Germline V gene lookup returns CDR1 SGHTA and CDR2 FQGNSA. The CDR3 runs to 16 residues. The V gene end was trimmed by 1 base and the J gene end by 2 bases; junction bases not matched to a gene: 4. DNA for the CDR3: TGTGCCAGCAGCTTAGTGGCGGGAGCCAACACCGGGGAGCTGTTTTTT. Its translation is CASSLVAGANTGELFF. Variable domain in full (rest from reference TRBV7-2 and TRBJ2-2): GAGVSQSPSNKVTEKGKDVELRCDPISGHTALYWYRQSLGQGLEFLIYFQGNSAPDKSGLPSDRFSAERTGGSVSTLTIQRTQQEDSAVYLCASSLVAGANTGELFFGEGSRLTVL.

The chain employs TRBV19 and TRBJ1-2, with TRBD1 matching over 9 bases. V lost 3 bases to trimming and J lost 2 bases; unmatched junction nucleotides: 10. There are 17 residues in the CDR3. Germline V gene data show CDR1 as LNHDA and CDR2 as SQIVND (reference sequence). The CDR3 nucleotides read TGTGCCAGTAGTATTTTTGGGCAGGGACAGGGAAACTATGGCTACACCTTC. It encodes CASSIFGQGQGNYGYTF.

J is TRBJ2-7 and V is TRBV5-1, with 8 bases identical to TRBD1. J gave up 2 bases and V 5 bases, and 6 bases lay outside the gene matches. From germline, CDR1 is SGHRS and CDR2 YFSETQ. This CDR3 is 14 amino acids long. CDR3 bases: TGCGCCAGCAGTTTTAGGACAGGGCCCTACGAGCAGTACTTC. It codes for CASSFRTGPYEQYF.

This chain links TRBV19 with TRBJ1-2; a weak D match, TRBD1 (5 bases). Germline CDR1 is LNHDA and CDR2 is SQIVND (reference sequence). V gave up 4 bases and J gave up 8 bases, with 14 bases separating them. The CDR3 has 13 residues. The CDR3, as DNA: TGTGCCAGTAGTAAGGGGCCCGGCTGGGGCTACACCTTC. It codes for CASSKGPGWGYTF.

J is TRBJ2-1 and V is TRBV7-8; 9 nucleotides align to TRBD2. Germline CDR1 reads SGHVS; CDR2 reads FQNEAQ. CDR3 length: 18 residues. The V segment lost 5 bases and the J segment 1 base; nucleotides outside the gene matches: 12. The CDR3 protein is CASSGIPLAGISYNEQFF. Written as DNA, the CDR3 is TGTGCCAGCAGCGGAATCCCCCTAGCGGGGATTTCCTACAATGAGCAGTTCTTC.

The chain employs TRBV10-3 and TRBJ1-1; D uncertain. Germline loops: CDR1 ENHRY, CDR2 SYGVKD. Trimming took 6 bases from V and 4 from J, leaving 15 bases between them. The length of the CDR3 is 14 residues. The CDR3 DNA sequence: TGTGCCATCAGCGGAAGTGTGCAGGCCACTGAAGCTTTCTTT. Encoded protein: CAISGSVQATEAFF.

The CDR3 DNA reads as TGTGCCAGCAGCTTGCCCCCCCCGACGGGACAGTCATATGGCTACACCTTC. Amino acid sequence: CASSLPPPTGQSYGYTF. This chain connects TRBV11-2 to TRBJ1-2; 7 nucleotides match TRBD1. The germline gives CDR1 SGHAT, CDR2 FQNNGV. Unmatched junction bases numbered 15, after V lost 3 bases and J lost 5 bases. The CDR3 loop spans 17 amino acids. The full variable domain, in which reference TRBV11-2 and TRBJ1-2 provide the parts outside the CDR3, is EAGVAQSPRYKIIEKRQSVAFWCNPISGHATLYWYQQILGQGPKLLIQFQNNGVVDDSQLPKDRFSAERLKGVDSTLKIQPAKLEDSAVYLCASSLPPPTGQSYGYTFGSGTRLTVV.

V is TRBV14 and J is TRBJ1-1, with D unclear. Trimming left V 1 base short and J 4 bases short, with 7 bases between. CDR1 and CDR2 from the germline V gene are SGHDN and FVKESK. The CDR3 length is 13 residues. CDR3 amino acids: CASSQGLSTEAFF. CDR3 coding DNA: TGTGCCAGCAGCCAAGGACTGAGCACTGAAGCTTTCTTT. Full variable domain (outside the CDR3, taken from reference TRBV14 and TRBJ1-1): EAGVTQFPSHSVIEKGQTVTLRCDPISGHDNLYWYRRVMGKEIKFLLHFVKESKQDESGMPNNRFLAERTGGTYSTLKVQPAELEDSGVYFCASSQGLSTEAFFGQGTRLTVV.

The J gene is TRBJ2-7, the V gene TRBV3-1 (or the pseudogene TRBV3-2), with D hard to call. The CDR3 length is 12 residues. CDR1 is LGHDT and CDR2 is YNNKEL in the germline V gene (reference sequence). Trimming pared 2 bases from V and 2 bases from J, leaving 4 bases between. This CDR3 is CASSQSTYEQYF. The CDR3 nucleotides read TGTGCCAGCAGCCAATCCACCTACGAGCAGTACTTC.

The V gene is TRBV12-3 or TRBV12-4, the J gene TRBJ1-5; the D gene is possibly TRBD1 (6 bases). Trimming left V 6 bases short and J 7 bases short, with 13 bases between. This CDR3 contains 13 residues. CDR3 nucleotides: TGTGCCAGCAGCTACAGGGTCGGGCAGCCCCAGCATTTT. Translated: CASSYRVGQPQHF.